The 32 T cell receptor beta chains presented below share a single source sample, sequenced in a study of T cell changes during pregnancy in multiple sclerosis. Assay used: immunoSEQ multiplex PCR; TCRdb lists only in-frame clones, some missing. The repertoire holds approximately 130,000 clones, with around 95% as singletons. The specimen comprised peripheral blood, sampled after pregnancy. These receptors originate from a female donor with multiple sclerosis, enrolled in a pregnancy study.

V gene TRBV28 combines with J gene TRBJ2-6, with a tentative D call TRBD2 (5 bases). V gave up 5 bases and J gave up 0 bases, with 17 bases separating them. CDR3 length equals 18 residues. Per germline, CDR1 MDHEN and CDR2 SYDVKM. The CDR3 sequence is CASSPPGTGVSGANVLTF. The CDR3 DNA reads TGTGCCAGCAGTCCGCCGGGAACCGGGGTCTCTGGGGCCAACGTCCTGACTTTC.

This clone was recorded a few times. V and J are TRBV7-9 and TRBJ2-1; 9 bases agree with TRBD1. V dropped 1 base and J dropped 14; count of bases not matched to a gene: 3. CDR3 length: 12 residues. Germline CDR1 is SEHNR and CDR2 is FQNEAQ (reference sequence). The CDR3 protein is CASSLEWTGEFF. The CDR3 bases are TGTGCCAGCAGCTTAGAATGGACAGGGGAGTTCTTC. The whole variable domain, filled in from reference TRBV7-9 and TRBJ2-1, reads DTGVSQNPRHKITKRGQNVTFRCDPISEHNRLYWYRQTLGQGPEFLTYFQNEAQLEKSRLLSDRFSAERPKGSFSTLEIQRTEQGDSAMYLCASSLEWTGEFFGPGTRLTVL.

This rearrangement joins TRBV18 to TRBJ2-3; no definite D call. V was pared by 3 bases and J by 2 bases, with 6 bases between. The CDR3 sequence is 13 residues long. Per the germline V gene, CDR1 is KGHSH and CDR2 is LQKENI. CDR3 DNA: TGTGCCAGCTCACCTCTTCTCACAGATACGCAGTATTTT. As protein: CASSPLLTDTQYF.

The chain recombines TRBV27 with TRBJ2-7, with 10 nucleotides matching TRBD1. Germline V CDR1 and CDR2: MNHEY, SMNVEV (reference sequence). This CDR3 region has 15 residues. Unmatched junction bases numbered 4, after V lost 3 bases and J lost 2 bases. The CDR3 nucleotides are TGTGCCAGCAGTTTGGGGACAGGGGTAGCCTACGAGCAGTACTTC. This gives the protein CASSLGTGVAYEQYF.

The chain recombines TRBV6-4 with TRBJ2-1; 12 positions agree with TRBD2. The V and J ends lost 6 bases and 8 bases, in that order; junction bases with no gene match: 2. The CDR3 extends over 13 amino acids. Germline values: CDR1 MRHNA, CDR2 SNTAGT. The CDR3 spells CASRTSGSYEQFF. The CDR3 DNA is TGTGCCAGCAGGACTAGCGGGAGCTATGAGCAGTTCTTC.

The count of this clone is one. V and J are TRBV6-5 and TRBJ2-1; 13 positions agree with TRBD2. Trimming at V came to 11 bases and at J to 9 bases, leaving 7 bases not matched to a gene. Per germline, CDR1 MNHEY and CDR2 SVGAGI. The CDR3 spans 13 residues. The CDR3 region has the DNA TGTGCCGCTCGGACTAGCGGGAGAGGTGAGCAGTTCTTC. This codes for CAARTSGRGEQFF.

Written as DNA, the CDR3 is TGCGCCAGCAGCTTAGATTGGACTAGCGGGACGTCTGCAAACTCCTACAATGAGCAGTTCTTC. It specifies CASSLDWTSGTSANSYNEQFF. V usage is TRBV5-1 and J usage is TRBJ2-1, with TRBD2 matching 12 bases. Trimming cost V 2 bases and J 0 bases; bases outside gene matches: 15. Germline V CDR1 and CDR2: SGHRS, YFSETQ. The CDR3 loop spans 21 amino acids.

The rearrangement uses TRBV27 and TRBJ2-7; 13 bases agree with TRBD2. CDR3 length: 18 residues. Germline V gene data show CDR1 as MNHEY and CDR2 as SMNVEV (reference sequence). The J segment lost 3 bases and the V segment lost 2 bases, leaving 10 bases of the junction unmatched. CDR3 residues: CASSLVTSGRAEVYEQYF. The CDR3 coding sequence is TGTGCCAGCAGTTTAGTTACTAGCGGGAGGGCCGAGGTCTACGAGCAGTACTTC.

The rearrangement links TRBV7-9 to TRBJ1-1, with a tentative D call TRBD1 (5 bases). From germline, CDR1 is SEHNR and CDR2 FQNEAQ (reference sequence). V lost 5 bases and J lost 4, with 11 bases in between. This CDR3 comprises 13 residues. As DNA, the CDR3 is TGTGCCAGCAGCCCGCAGGGCACCACTGAAGCTTTCTTT. Encoded protein: CASSPQGTTEAFF.

The chain joins TRBV9 to TRBJ2-2; D is perhaps TRBD2 (5 bases). Germline CDR1 reads SGDLS; CDR2 reads YYNGEE. The CDR3 has 15 amino acids. Between the trimmed V and J ends, which lost 4 bases and 6 bases, there was a span of 16 bases. The CDR3, as DNA: TGTGCCAGCAGCCCTCAGGACTCCCCTCCCGGGGAGCTGTTTTTT. It is translated as CASSPQDSPPGELFF.

The chain recombines TRBV28 with TRBJ2-7; D not resolved. The CDR3 is made up of 13 amino acids. In germline, CDR1 is MDHEN, CDR2 SYDVKM. Deletions cut 8 bases from V and 3 bases from J, with 14 bases between. CDR3 residues: CASEGGQLYEQYF. The CDR3 DNA follows: TGTGCCAGCGAAGGTGGGCAGCTCTACGAGCAGTACTTC.

The chain carries TRBV11-2 and TRBJ2-6, with 11 nucleotides matching TRBD2. This CDR3 is 17 amino acids long. Trimming took 6 bases from V and 0 from J; bases not matched to a gene: 4. Germline V gene data show CDR1 as SGHAT and CDR2 as FQNNGV. The CDR3 reads CASRRLAGPSGANVLTF. The CDR3 coding sequence is TGTGCCAGCAGGAGACTAGCGGGGCCCTCTGGGGCCAACGTCCTGACTTTC. The full variable domain, rest sourced from reference TRBV11-2 and TRBJ2-6, is EAGVAQSPRYKIIEKRQSVAFWCNPISGHATLYWYQQILGQGPKLLIQFQNNGVVDDSQLPKDRFSAERLKGVDSTLKIQPAKLEDSAVYLCASRRLAGPSGANVLTFGAGSRLTVL.

V and J are TRBV7-9 and TRBJ2-7; 10 nucleotides line up with TRBD2. The V and J ends lost 5 bases and 5 bases, in that order; junction bases with no gene match: 3. CDR3 length: 13 amino acids. From germline, CDR1 is SEHNR and CDR2 FQNEAQ (reference sequence). The CDR3 nucleotides read TGTGCCAGCAGCCCTAGCGGGAGCGACGAGCAGTACTTC. Translating it yields CASSPSGSDEQYF.

The chain joins TRBV28 to TRBJ2-7, with 10 bases aligning to TRBD2. Germline V gene lookup returns CDR1 MDHEN and CDR2 SYDVKM. V dropped 5 bases and J dropped 3; count of bases not matched to a gene: 7. The CDR3 covers 15 residues. The CDR3 is CASSTLAGGLYEQYF. CDR3 nucleotide sequence: TGTGCCAGCAGTACCTTAGCGGGAGGTCTCTACGAGCAGTACTTC. Drawing the rest from reference TRBV28 and TRBJ2-7, the complete variable domain is DVKVTQSSRYLVKRTGEKVFLECVQDMDHENMFWYRQDPGLGLRLIYFSYDVKMKEKGDIPEGYSVSREKKERFSLILESASTNQTSMYLCASSTLAGGLYEQYFGPGTRLTVT.

DNA of the CDR3: TGTGCCAGCAGTTCGTTCGGTCCAAGAGAGACCCAGTACTTC. This translates into CASSSFGPRETQYF. The rearrangement uses TRBV28 and TRBJ2-5, with D unclear. This CDR3 is 14 amino acids long. With 4 bases removed from V and 4 bases from J, the gap between germline ends came to 13 bases. From germline, CDR1 is MDHEN and CDR2 SYDVKM.

This chain links TRBV29-1 with TRBJ2-7, with 9 bases fitting TRBD1. V gave up 5 bases and J gave up 2 bases; unmatched junction bases: 4. The germline CDR1 and CDR2 sequences are SQVTM and ANQGSEA. There are 13 residues in the CDR3. CDR3 amino acids: CSVRTGDPYEQYF. CDR3 bases: TGCAGCGTTCGGACAGGGGACCCCTACGAGCAGTACTTC.

This clone appeared once. The chain links TRBV4-1 to TRBJ2-7, with D perhaps TRBD1 (6 bases). The germline CDR1 and CDR2 sequences are MGHRA and YSYEKL. The length of the CDR3 is 14 residues. Trimming shortened V by 2 bases and J by 6 bases, and 14 bases separated the two germline ends. CDR3 bases: TGCGCCAGCAGCCAAACAGGGATGGGAAGCGAGCAGTACTTC. It is translated as CASSQTGMGSEQYF.

The J gene is TRBJ1-5, the V gene TRBV28; perhaps TRBD1 as D (6 bases). CDR3 length: 15 residues. CDR1 MDHEN and CDR2 SYDVKM come from the germline V gene. V was shortened by 1 base and J by 3 bases, with 10 bases between the two germline ends. CDR3 in amino acids: CASSLSPGDNQPQHF. Here the CDR3 DNA reads TGTGCCAGCAGTTTATCCCCAGGGGACAATCAGCCCCAGCATTTT.

The chain employs TRBV9 and TRBJ2-7; D unresolved. Germline CDR1 reads SGDLS; CDR2 reads YYNGEE. Trimming cost V 0 bases and J 3 bases, with 13 bases left between them. The CDR3 extends over 15 amino acids. The CDR3 here is CASSVAPENYYEQYF. The CDR3 nucleotides are TGTGCCAGCAGCGTAGCTCCCGAGAACTACTACGAGCAGTACTTC.

The rearrangement joins TRBV7-2 to TRBJ1-5; 7 bases map to TRBD1. The germline CDR1 and CDR2 sequences are SGHTA and FQGNSA. The V segment lost 8 bases and the J segment 5 bases; nucleotides outside the gene matches: 9. The CDR3 length is 14 residues. The CDR3 sequence is CASQSRGGHQPQHF. The CDR3 DNA is TGTGCCAGCCAATCAAGAGGGGGCCATCAGCCCCAGCATTTT.

The chain combines TRBV5-6 with TRBJ2-1, with D tentatively TRBD2 (5 bases). V lost 1 base to trimming and J lost 7 bases, with 24 bases between them. CDR3 length equals 18 residues. The V gene's germline CDR1 is SGHDT and CDR2 YYEEEE. DNA for the CDR3: TGTGCCAGCAGCTTGCCCGGGCCAAGTTCACAGAGGAGGAATGAGCAGTTCTTC. Amino acid sequence: CASSLPGPSSQRRNEQFF.

Of note for this clone: Other nucleotide sequences in the sample specify the same CDR3. CDR3 residues: CASLWNTEAFF. DNA of the CDR3: TGTGCCAGCCTCTGGAACACTGAAGCTTTCTTT. The chain combines TRBV28 with TRBJ1-1; no firm D call. This CDR3 region has 11 residues. Germline V CDR1 and CDR2: MDHEN, SYDVKM. Trimming stripped 8 bases from V and 1 base from J, with 5 bases between.

This rearrangement joins TRBV25-1 to TRBJ1-6, with 11 positions matching TRBD1. The CDR3 length is 14 residues. J gave up 7 bases and V 4 bases, and 0 bases lay outside the gene matches. The germline gives CDR1 MGHDK, CDR2 SYGVNS. CDR3 protein: CASSGTGGNSPLHF. In DNA form, the CDR3 reads TGTGCCAGCAGTGGGACAGGGGGCAATTCACCCCTCCACTTT.

The genes are TRBV6-6 and TRBJ2-7; weak D call: TRBD2 (5 bases). The V gene's germline CDR1 is MNHNY and CDR2 SVGAGI (reference sequence). Trimming removed 4 bases from V and 3 bases from J, with 13 bases in between. This CDR3 has 14 amino acids. The CDR3 coding sequence is TGTGCCAGCAGTTTCCATGGACTCGACTACGAGCAGTACTTC. Its translation: CASSFHGLDYEQYF.

The chain links TRBV5-1 to TRBJ2-1, with 11 bases aligning to TRBD2. CDR3 length: 16 amino acids. Germline values: CDR1 SGHRS, CDR2 YFSETQ. Trimming cost V 0 bases and J 3 bases; bases outside gene matches: 2. Here the CDR3 reads CASSLASGRSYNEQFF. CDR3 sequence (DNA): TGCGCCAGCAGCTTGGCTAGCGGGAGGAGCTACAATGAGCAGTTCTTC.

The V gene is TRBV19, the J gene TRBJ1-4; 10 positions match TRBD1. This CDR3 has 13 amino acids. With 5 bases clipped from V and 7 bases from J, the junction kept 1 base outside the gene matches. Germline lookup yields CDR1 LNHDA and CDR2 SQIVND (reference sequence). The CDR3 DNA sequence: TGTGCCAGTAGTGGACAGGGGGTTGAAAAACTGTTTTTT. This codes for CASSGQGVEKLFF.

This chain joins TRBV10-2 and TRBJ2-2; 8 bases agree with TRBD2. V was clipped by 4 bases and J by 4 bases; unmatched bases: 5. The CDR3 consists of 15 residues. Germline assignment: CDR1 WSHSY and CDR2 SAAADI. The DNA of the CDR3 is TGCGCCAGCAGTGCTGCGGGAGGTGGCACCGGGGAGCTGTTTTTT. It yields the protein CASSAAGGGTGELFF.

V and J are TRBV6-1 and TRBJ2-1, with 7 nucleotides matching TRBD2. CDR1 and CDR2 (germline): MNHNS, SASEGT. V lost 5 bases to trimming and J lost 0 bases; unmatched junction nucleotides: 1. This CDR3 contains 14 residues. In DNA, the CDR3 is TGTGCCAGCAGTCTAGCGGTCTCCTACAATGAGCAGTTCTTC. Translation: CASSLAVSYNEQFF.

The gene calls are TRBV28 and TRBJ1-3, with 8 bases lining up with TRBD1. Germline V gene sequence: CDR1 MDHEN, CDR2 SYDVKM. Unmatched junction bases numbered 3, after V lost 7 bases and J lost 1 base. The CDR3 sequence is 14 residues long. The chain's CDR3 is CASKRQGSGNTIYF. CDR3 nucleotide sequence: TGTGCCAGCAAAAGACAGGGGTCTGGAAACACCATATATTTT.

The chain carries TRBV6-1 and TRBJ2-1; D might be TRBD2 (6 bases). The germline CDR1 and CDR2 sequences are MNHNS and SASEGT. The CDR3 runs 13 residues. V dropped 8 bases and J dropped 8 bases, with 16 bases sitting between them. In nucleotides, the CDR3 is TGTGCCAGCCGAGGGACGGGGGTCCATGAGCAGTTCTTC. Its translation is CASRGTGVHEQFF.

The V gene is TRBV5-1, the J gene TRBJ2-1, with a weak D call TRBD2 (6 bases). This CDR3 is 15 amino acids long. V dropped 0 bases and J dropped 1 base, with 8 bases sitting between them. Germline V lookup: CDR1 SGHRS, CDR2 YFSETQ. The CDR3 reads CASSLDGSSYNEQFF. As DNA, the CDR3 is TGCGCCAGCAGCTTGGACGGGAGTTCCTACAATGAGCAGTTCTTC.

This chain joins TRBV6-1 and TRBJ1-5, with D possibly TRBD1 on 5 matching bases. Trimming pared 2 bases from V and 0 bases from J, leaving 23 bases between. This CDR3 is built from 20 residues. Per germline, CDR1 MNHNS and CDR2 SASEGT. The CDR3, as DNA: TGTGCCAGCAGTGAAAGAGAGGAGGGGAACAGTCAACCTAGCAATCAGCCCCAGCATTTT. This gives the protein CASSEREEGNSQPSNQPQHF.